Below, 12 T cell receptor delta chains from the same sample are listed, as sequenced in a study of gammadelta T cells in human blood. TCRdb re-processed the RT-PCR reads via CATT. The data contain roughly 510 delta-chain clones, 48% of them singletons. The sequencing sample was made of non-Vgamma9Vdelta2 gamma-delta T cells from infant blood. These receptors were obtained from a human donor.

This clone has a handful of counts. This sequence is one base from a far larger clone and is likely a read error. Distinct nucleotide sequences in the sample also encode this CDR3. The chain combines TRDV3 with TRDJ1, with 13 bases fitting TRDD3. Germline CDR1 and CDR2: TVYSNPD and GDNSRS (reference sequence). CDR3 length: 15 amino acids. CDR3 loop: CAPGGTGGYADKLIF. In DNA form, the CDR3 reads TGTGCCCCGGGAGGAACTGGGGGATACGCAGATAAACTCATCTTC.

Concerning this clone itself: This clone may be a read error of a much larger clone one base away. J is TRDJ1 and V is TRDV1; TRDD3 matches 13 bases. Germline assignment: CDR1 TSWWSYY and CDR2 QGS. J was trimmed by 1 base and V by 1 base; bases with no gene match: 27. The CDR3 has 25 amino acids. The CDR3 sequence: CALGEPTLPFLLQYWGIRTTDKLIF. DNA for the CDR3: TGTGCTCTTGGGGAACCCACACTTCCTTTCCTACTACAGTACTGGGGGATACGGACCACCGATAAACTCATCTTT.

About this clone: It differs at one base from a far larger clone, so likely a read error. Other DNA sequences within the sample encode an identical CDR3. The chain links TRDV1 to TRDJ1, with TRDD3 matching 9 bases. The CDR3 loop spans 17 amino acids. Germline V lookup: CDR1 TSWWSYY, CDR2 QGS. Written as DNA, the CDR3 is TGTGCTCTTGGGGCCCTCCGACGGGGATACGCAGTCGATAAACTCATATTT. Amino acids: CALGALRRGYAVDKLIF.

This clone was picked up a small number of times. Possible read error: a much larger clone is one base away. The same CDR3 can be traced to other DNA sequences in this sample. V gene TRDV1 combines with J gene TRDJ1; 13 nucleotides match TRDD3. Germline-derived CDR1 and CDR2 are TSWWSYY and QGS. CDR3 length equals 25 residues. The V gene end was trimmed by 0 bases and the J gene end by 11 bases; junction bases not matched to a gene: 36. The CDR3 here is CALGELVVCLSYPPLDWGIRGGLIF. Written as DNA, the CDR3 is TGTGCTCTTGGGGAACTAGTTGTATGTCTGTCCTACCCTCCCCTGGACTGGGGGATACGCGGAGGGCTCATCTTT.

On this clone: A read error is the likely source, as a far larger clone sits one nucleotide away. The chain carries TRDV1 and TRDJ1, with a possible D match to TRDD3 (6 bases). The CDR3 is made up of 20 amino acids. Germline V gives CDR1 TSWWSYY, CDR2 QGS. The CDR3 spells CAIGGFPYPLGPRVTDKLIF. DNA for the CDR3: TGTGCTATTGGAGGTTTTCCCTACCCCCTGGGGCCCCGAGTTACCGATAAACTCATCTTT.

By its share, this clone is large. This rearrangement joins TRDV1 to TRDJ1; 9 nucleotides agree with TRDD3. CDR1 is TSWWSYY, CDR2 QGS, per germline. The J segment lost 0 bases and the V segment lost 4 bases, leaving 12 bases of the junction unmatched. The CDR3 covers 18 residues. The CDR3 spells CALGVGPRLGDNTDKLIF. CDR3 coding DNA: TGTGCTCTTGGGGTCGGGCCCCGACTGGGGGACAACACCGATAAACTCATCTTT.

Notes on this clone: Given a far larger clone just one base away, this is likely a sequencing read error. The genes are TRDV1 and TRDJ1; TRDD3 matches 7 bases. Germline CDR1 and CDR2: TSWWSYY and QGS. Trimming took 4 bases from V and 0 from J; bases not matched to a gene: 23. The CDR3 length is 21 residues. The DNA of the CDR3 is TGTGCTCTTGGGGGACTATGGATTGGGGGAGGATTTAAGCTAGACACCGATAAACTCATCTTT. Translated, it gives CALGGLWIGGGFKLDTDKLIF.

This clone is hyperexpanded. Different DNA sequences within this sample yield the same CDR3. The J gene is TRDJ1, the V gene TRAV29/DV5; TRDD3 matches 10 bases. Looked up from germline, CDR1 is NSMFDY and CDR2 is ISSIKDK. CDR3 length equals 16 residues. The V segment lost 4 bases and the J segment 2 bases; nucleotides outside the gene matches: 11. The CDR3 DNA reads TGTGCAGCAGCCATGGGGGGGATACGCCGAACCGATAAACTCATCTTT. Its translation: CAAAMGGIRRTDKLIF. The whole variable domain, remainder taken from reference TRAV29/DV5 and TRDJ1, is DQQVKQNSPSLSVQEGRISILNCDYTNSMFDYFLWYKKYPAEGPTFLISISSIKDKNEDGRFTVFLNKSAKHLSLHIVPSQPGDSAVYFCAAAMGGIRRTDKLIFGKGTRVTVEP.

This clone was counted a few times. It is likely a read error: a sequence one base away is far more abundant. The V and J genes are TRDV1 and TRDJ1; 13 bases are shared with TRDD3. This CDR3 spans 22 amino acids. Per germline, CDR1 TSWWSYY and CDR2 QGS. V shed 5 bases and J 2 bases; nucleotides not matched to a gene: 23. In DNA form, the CDR3 reads TGTGCTCTTGGGAACTCTTTGAACCATACTGGGGGATACGCGTATTATACCGATAAACTCATCTTT. It specifies CALGNSLNHTGGYAYYTDKLIF.

About this clone: Given a much more abundant clone one base away, this may be a read error. The V gene is TRDV3, the J gene TRDJ1; 12 nucleotides align to TRDD3. V was clipped by 5 bases and J by 5 bases; unmatched bases: 12. CDR3 length: 15 amino acids. Germline V gives CDR1 TVYSNPD, CDR2 GDNSRS (reference sequence). The CDR3 DNA reads TGTGCCCCGGGAGGACCTGGGGGATACGCAGATAAACTCATCTTT. Protein sequence: CAPGGPGGYADKLIF.

With regard to this clone: A much more abundant neighbour one base away suggests this may be a read error. The J gene is TRDJ1, the V gene TRDV1; TRDD3 matches at 9 bases. The V and J ends lost 0 bases and 0 bases, in that order; junction bases with no gene match: 5. The CDR3 runs to 17 residues. Germline values: CDR1 TSWWSYY, CDR2 QGS. CDR3 amino acids: CALGELTTGGNTDKLIF. The CDR3 nucleotides read TGTGCTCTTGGGGAACTTACCACTGGGGGAAACACCGATAAACTCATCTTT.

Concerning this clone: This likely came from a read error, as a far larger clone is one base away. The rearrangement links TRDV1 to TRDJ1, with TRDD3 identical over 9 bases. Germline V CDR1 and CDR2: TSWWSYY, QGS. The CDR3 is 23 amino acids. J lost 0 bases, V lost 3 bases, and 26 bases had no gene match. The CDR3 DNA reads TGTGCTCTTGGGGATCCGTGGAGGCTTTCTTCCGGAACTGGGGGAGTGTACACCGATAAACTCATCTTT. Its translation is CALGDPWRLSSGTGGVYTDKLIF.